Given below is one T cell receptor (beta chain) in context. Its matching antigen is unknown. The data derive from a study of OX40 agonist ivuxolimab in advanced cancers. Study at large: The dose-escalation cohort had hepatocellular carcinoma, melanoma, renal cell or head and neck cancer. Enrollees could have had prior anti-PD-1, anti-PD-L1 or anti-CTLA-4 therapy, which 30% to 50% had received. Findings of the study overall: Mean expanded clone counts were higher in CD8+ than CD4+ T cells.

Germline lookup yields CDR1 SGHTA and CDR2 FQGTGA. Trimming cost V 2 bases and J 13 bases; bases outside gene matches: 5. The CDR3 runs 13 residues. Sequencing was performed with immunoSEQ multiplex PCR; in TCRdb, only in-frame clones are kept and a portion is missing. The sample includes about 77,000 clones, about nine tenths of them seen just once. This chain joins TRBV7-3 and TRBJ1-6, with 7 positions matching TRBD1. The sample here was CD4+ or CD8+ T cells sorted from blood, taken in a trial of the OX40 agonist ivuxolimab. The receptor's source is an adult with an advanced solid tumor such as melanoma, head and neck, liver or kidney cancer. The CDR3 loop is CASSLGSTGPLHF. The CDR3 coding sequence is TGTGCCAGCAGCTTAGGGTCGACAGGGCCCCTCCACTTT.